The 10 T cell receptor beta chains below all came from one sample that was sequenced in a study of breast tumors, draining lymph nodes, adjacent tissues. Samples came from axillary lymph nodes draining the breast cancer. MiXCR, run by TCRdb on the multiplex PCR reads, gives a single entry per CDR3 protein. Seen here are around 250,000 distinct CDR3 sequences, nearly 35% observed once, and the top ten hold approximately 3.6%. The specimen was axillary lymph node tissue. Receptors were obtained from a female donor with breast cancer. Some clones in this sample may be carry-over from other donors' samples.

A single count supports this clonotype. This chain links TRBV6-5 with TRBJ2-1, with 14 bases lining up with TRBD2. The CDR3 consists of 12 residues. J was trimmed by 10 bases and V by 9 bases; bases with no gene match: 2. Germline V CDR1 and CDR2: MNHEY, SVGAGI. CDR3 DNA sequence: TGTGCCAGAAGACTAGCGGGGGGGGAGCAGTTCTTC. Residues: CARRLAGGEQFF.

The V and J genes are TRBV6-6 and TRBJ2-2, with a possible D match to TRBD2 (5 bases). This CDR3 contains 16 residues. The ends were cut back, 3 bases at V and 5 bases at J, with 16 bases in the middle. The V gene's germline CDR1 is MNHNY and CDR2 SVGAGI (reference sequence). CDR3 loop: CASSYSFREITGELFF. CDR3 coding DNA: TGTGCCAGCAGTTATAGCTTTCGGGAAATTACCGGGGAGCTGTTTTTT.

V is TRBV20-1 and J is TRBJ2-1; TRBD2 agrees at 7 bases. The CDR3 loop spans 16 amino acids. Germline values: CDR1 DFQATT, CDR2 SNEGSKA (reference sequence). J gave up 0 bases and V 1 base, and 6 bases lay outside the gene matches. DNA for the CDR3: TGCAGTGCTAGAGTTAACGGGGGGAGCTCCTACAATGAGCAGTTCTTC. This codes for CSARVNGGSSYNEQFF.

This clonotype has just a few counts. A read error may be the cause here, since a much bigger clone is one base away. The chain is built from TRBV20-1 and TRBJ2-7; D remains ambiguous. The CDR3 is made up of 13 amino acids. Germline assignment: CDR1 DFQATT and CDR2 SNEGSKA (reference sequence). The CDR3 DNA reads TGCAGTGCTAGAGTGTTATCCGCCTACGCGCAGTACTTC. Protein: CSARVLSAYAQYF.

This clonotype was seen many times. The rearrangement uses TRBV7-9 and TRBJ1-2; 8 positions match TRBD1. The J segment lost 1 base and the V segment lost 4 bases, leaving 11 bases of the junction unmatched. Germline values: CDR1 SEHNR, CDR2 FQNEAQ (reference sequence). This CDR3 has 17 amino acids. As DNA, the CDR3 is TGTGCCAGCAGCTCGGAGCCCCGACAGGGGCGTAACTATGGCTACACCTTC. It codes for CASSSEPRQGRNYGYTF. The entire variable domain, with the rest obtained from reference TRBV7-9 and TRBJ1-2, is as follows: DTGVSQNPRHKITKRGQNVTFRCDPISEHNRLYWYRQTLGQGPEFLTYFQNEAQLEKSRLLSDRFSAERPKGSFSTLEIQRTEQGDSAMYLCASSSEPRQGRNYGYTFGSGTRLTVV.

Many counts were recorded for this clonotype. The chain joins TRBV10-2 to TRBJ2-3, with 12 bases that match TRBD2. CDR3 size: 17 residues. Germline CDR1 reads WSHSY; CDR2 reads SAAADI. J lost 5 bases, V lost 8 bases, and 14 bases had no gene match. The DNA of the CDR3 is TGCGCCAGCGAGGCTGGTCGGACTAGCGGGGTCGGAGATACGCAGTATTTT. Its translation is CASEAGRTSGVGDTQYF.

The table lists this clonotype with many counts. This sequence joins TRBV20-1 and TRBJ1-5; perhaps TRBD1 as D (6 bases). Germline V gene lookup returns CDR1 DFQATT and CDR2 SNEGSKA (reference sequence). CDR3 length: 14 amino acids. Trimming cost V 6 bases and J 3 bases, with 15 bases left between them. CDR3 DNA: TGCAGTGCGCAACCTGGGACAAACAATCAGCCCCAGCATTTT. Translating gives CSAQPGTNNQPQHF.

Worth noting for this clonotype: Mismatch with germline at one junction end may stem from a read error. The gene calls are TRBV7-2 and TRBJ2-7; 11 bases map to TRBD2. The CDR3 loop spans 19 amino acids. Germline V gives CDR1 SGHTA, CDR2 FQGNSA. The DNA of the CDR3 is TGCGCCAGCAGCCAAAGGGCGACTAGCGGGACACCGACAAGATACGAGCAGTACTTC. Amino acid sequence: CASSQRATSGTPTRYEQYF.

The CDR3 DNA is TGTGCCAGCAGTGGTCGACTAGCGGGAGGGACGGAAGATACGCAGTATTTT. Translation: CASSGRLAGGTEDTQYF. V usage is TRBV25-1 and J usage is TRBJ2-3, with TRBD2 matching over 14 bases. Germline V gives CDR1 MGHDK, CDR2 SYGVNS. The CDR3 loop spans 17 amino acids. V lost 4 bases to trimming and J lost 5 bases; unmatched junction nucleotides: 8. Based on the CDR3 plus reference TRBV25-1 and TRBJ2-3, the full variable domain is EADIYQTPRYLVIGTGKKITLECSQTMGHDKMYWYQQDPGMELHLIHYSYGVNSTEKGDLSSESTVSRIRTEHFPLTLESARPSHTSQYLCASSGRLAGGTEDTQYFGPGTRLTVL.

This clonotype was detected ten times or more. The gene calls are TRBV14 and TRBJ2-7; possibly TRBD1 for D (6 bases). Germline lookup yields CDR1 SGHDN and CDR2 FVKESK. This CDR3 spans 16 amino acids. With 0 bases removed from V and 4 bases from J, the gap between germline ends came to 16 bases. CDR3 sequence (DNA): TGTGCCAGCAGCCAAGAGAGGACAGCGGTTGGATACGAGCAGTACTTC. This sequence encodes CASSQERTAVGYEQYF.